This T cell receptor (beta chain) was sequenced in a study of blood T cell repertoires in COVID-19. Repertoires were generated with immunoSEQ multiplex PCR, while TCRdb's copy carries only in-frame clones and drops some. The sample contains approximately 81,000 clones, 85% to 90% of which appear only once. Germline V gene lookup returns CDR1 LGHDT and CDR2 YNNKEL (reference sequence). The V gene end was trimmed by 1 base and the J gene end by 5 bases; junction bases not matched to a gene: 8. The CDR3 is 15 residues long. Cohort assignment relied on participant-reported clinical history. Sequencing was done on a sample of PBMCs or T cells enriched from blood (not recorded which). The V call is TRBV3-1 (or the pseudogene TRBV3-2), the J call TRBJ2-7; TRBD1 aligns across 7 bases. This receptor was taken from a woman aged 50 to 65 with acute COVID-19. The CDR3 sequence: CASSQGRTGVDEQYF. CDR3 bases: TGTGCCAGCAGCCAAGGACGGACAGGAGTCGACGAGCAGTACTTC.